These T cell receptor beta chains were read from a single sample in a study of CD8 T cells in ankylosing spondylitis. TCRdb ran MiXCR on the 5' RACE reads and lists one entry per CDR3 protein. The data hold a few hundred thousand distinct CDR3 sequences, with 18% observed a single time. The material sequenced was blood, either unsorted or a sorted T cell fraction (not recorded which). These receptors all stem from a male donor with ankylosing spondylitis or in good health (not recorded which). Each CDR3 is given with its conserved first and last residue. The D gene is left open where the match is weak. A clone size is listed for some rows: how often the clone was seen (once, few, many), or a class if it is expanded.

j_call	v_call	d_call	clone_size	cdr3_aa	cdr3_nt
TRBJ2-2	TRBV6-1	TRBD2	-	CASSLLAGTTGELFF	TGTGCCAGCAGCCTTCTAGCGGGGACCACCGGGGAGCTGTTTTTT
TRBJ2-3	TRBV2	TRBD2	-	CASSRTSGEADTQYF	TGTGCCAGCAGTCGGACTAGCGGGGAGGCAGATACGCAGTATTTT
TRBJ2-5	TRBV7-9	-	-	CASSLVSQQETQYF	TGTGCCAGCAGCTTAGTGAGCCAGCAAGAGACCCAGTACTTC
TRBJ2-7	TRBV28	-	few	CASSPGVTSYEQYF	TGTGCCAGCAGCCCAGGGGTCACCTCCTACGAGCAGTACTTC
TRBJ2-1	TRBV4-3	TRBD2	few	CASSQDREARDEQFF	TGCGCCAGCAGCCAAGATCGGGAGGCGAGGGATGAGCAGTTCTTC
TRBJ2-7	TRBV12-3/TRBV12-4	-	-	CASSFGGVEQYF	TGTGCCAGCAGTTTCGGGGGAGTCGAGCAGTACTTC
TRBJ2-1	TRBV10-3	-	few	CAISDLAGSSYNEQFF	TGTGCCATCAGTGACCTCGCTGGTAGCTCCTACAATGAGCAGTTCTTC
TRBJ2-3	TRBV7-6	-	many	CASSLGITQYF	TGTGCCAGCAGCTTGGGCATTACGCAGTATTTT
TRBJ2-3	TRBV5-1	TRBD2	once	CASSLDPAGVLPPSTDTQYF	TGCGCCAGCAGCTTGGATCCAGCGGGAGTATTACCTCCTAGCACAGATACGCAGTATTTT
TRBJ2-7	TRBV20-1	TRBD1	-	CSALDRDWREQYF	TGCAGTGCCTTAGACAGGGATTGGCGGGAGCAGTACTTC
TRBJ2-2	TRBV5-6	-	-	CASSFGGSNTGELFF	TGTGCCAGCAGCTTCGGGGGCTCGAACACCGGGGAGCTGTTTTTT
TRBJ2-1	TRBV29-1	-	-	CSVEGNYNEQFF	TGCAGCGTTGAGGGCAATTACAATGAGCAGTTCTTC
TRBJ2-3	TRBV19	TRBD2	-	CASSTPKKAGEEDTQYF	TGTGCCAGTAGCACCCCCAAAAAGGCGGGAGAGGAAGATACGCAGTATTTT
TRBJ2-1	TRBV4-1	TRBD2	few	CASSHLGLAGGEQFF	TGCGCCAGCAGCCACTTGGGACTAGCGGGGGGTGAGCAGTTCTTC
TRBJ2-3	TRBV7-6	-	-	CASSLNRGLDTQYF	TGTGCCAGCAGCTTAAACAGGGGACTAGATACGCAGTATTTT
TRBJ2-1	TRBV24-1	-	-	CATSGPRGGEQFF	TGTGCCACCAGTGGTCCCAGGGGGGGTGAGCAGTTCTTC
TRBJ2-4	TRBV4-1	TRBD1	many	CASSQDRGLDKNIQYF	TGCGCCAGCAGCCAAGATAGGGGGCTTGACAAAAACATTCAGTACTTC
TRBJ2-3	TRBV6-4	-	many	CASSEEPAFSDTQYF	TGTGCCAGCAGTGAAGAACCGGCTTTTTCAGATACGCAGTATTTT
TRBJ2-4	TRBV21-1	-	few	CASSKGAATGGSPRTKNIQYF	TGTGCCAGCAGCAAAGGGGCGGCGACAGGGGGATCTCCACGAACCAAAAACATTCAGTACTTC
TRBJ2-2	TRBV29-1	-	few	CSVEGWGTGELFF	TGCAGCGTTGAAGGTTGGGGGACCGGGGAGCTGTTTTTT
TRBJ2-7	TRBV7-8	-	-	CASSPDYARAHEQYF	TGTGCCAGCAGCCCCGACTACGCCCGGGCCCACGAGCAGTACTTC
TRBJ2-5	TRBV2	TRBD2	-	CASSEALAGGLQETQYF	TGTGCCAGCAGTGAAGCTCTAGCGGGAGGACTACAAGAGACCCAGTACTTC
TRBJ2-1	TRBV11-2	TRBD2	-	CASSLVGRELYNEQFF	TGTGCCAGCAGCTTAGTAGGGCGGGAGTTGTACAATGAGCAGTTCTTC
TRBJ2-1	TRBV29-1	TRBD2	few	CSDGTSGRANEQFF	TGCAGCGACGGGACTAGCGGGAGGGCGAATGAGCAGTTCTTC